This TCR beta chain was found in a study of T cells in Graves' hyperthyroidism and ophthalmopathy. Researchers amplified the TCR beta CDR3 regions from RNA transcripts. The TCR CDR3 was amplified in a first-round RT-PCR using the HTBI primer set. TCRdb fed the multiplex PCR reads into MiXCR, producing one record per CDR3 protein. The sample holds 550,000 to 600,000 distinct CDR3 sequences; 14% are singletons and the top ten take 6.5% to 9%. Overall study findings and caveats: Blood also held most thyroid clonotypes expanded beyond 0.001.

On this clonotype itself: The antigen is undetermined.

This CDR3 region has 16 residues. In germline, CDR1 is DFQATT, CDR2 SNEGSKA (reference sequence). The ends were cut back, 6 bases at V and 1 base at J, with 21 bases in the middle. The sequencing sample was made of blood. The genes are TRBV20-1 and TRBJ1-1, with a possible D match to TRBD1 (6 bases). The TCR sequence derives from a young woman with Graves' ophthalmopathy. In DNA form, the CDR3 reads TGCAGTGCAACCCAAGGAGGGGGGGCCTGGAACACTGAAGCTTTCTTT. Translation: CSATQGGGAWNTEAFF.